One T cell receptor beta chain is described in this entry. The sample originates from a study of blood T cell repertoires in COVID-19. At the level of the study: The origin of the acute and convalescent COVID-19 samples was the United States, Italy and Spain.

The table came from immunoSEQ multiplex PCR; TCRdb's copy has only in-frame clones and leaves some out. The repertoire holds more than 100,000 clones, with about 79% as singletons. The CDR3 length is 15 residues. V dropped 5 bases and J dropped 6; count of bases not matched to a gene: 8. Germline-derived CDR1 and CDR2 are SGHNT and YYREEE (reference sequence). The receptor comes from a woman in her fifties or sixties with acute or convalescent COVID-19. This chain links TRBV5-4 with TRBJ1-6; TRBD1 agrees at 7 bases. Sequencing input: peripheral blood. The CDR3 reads CASRQQGSRNSPLHF. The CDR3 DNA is TGTGCCAGCAGACAACAGGGGTCCCGTAATTCACCCCTCCACTTT.